The present TCR beta chain was sequenced within a study of OX40 agonist ivuxolimab in advanced cancers. The V segment lost 4 bases and the J segment 7 bases; nucleotides outside the gene matches: 8. Germline lookup yields CDR1 MNHEY and CDR2 SMNVEV (reference sequence). This CDR3 is built from 14 residues. Sequencing was performed with immunoSEQ multiplex PCR; in TCRdb, only in-frame clones are kept and a portion is missing. The top ten hold 0.55% to 0.7% of the sample, which has approximately 68,000 clones, around nine tenths seen once. The chain links TRBV27 to TRBJ1-2; 8 bases are shared with TRBD1. The source material was CD4+ or CD8+ T cells sorted from blood, sampled in a trial of the OX40 agonist ivuxolimab. The origin of this receptor is an adult with an advanced solid tumor such as melanoma, head and neck, liver or kidney cancer. The CDR3 region is CASSSQDRAGGYTF. DNA of the CDR3: TGTGCCAGCAGTTCACAGGACAGGGCTGGTGGCTACACCTTC.